The clone carrying this T cell receptor (beta chain) has more than one count but fewer than ten. Its antigen is undetermined. A process of 5'RACE template switching, which added a universal primer site and UMIs, was used to make TCR cDNA. From the 5' RACE reads, TCRdb called clonotypes with MiXCR, one entry per CDR3 protein. The table shows around 500,000 distinct CDR3 sequences, with roughly a fifth occurring only once. CDR3 length equals 14 residues. Between the trimmed V and J ends, which lost 3 bases and 6 bases, there was a span of 11 bases. The data stem from a study of T cells after yellow fever vaccination. Study-level findings and limits: Post-booster repertoires contained most primary-vaccination clones again (96% CD4, 88% CD8). Bulk-population clonotypes that are abundant could appear as contaminants in FACS-sorted repertoires.

The chain links TRBV12-3 or TRBV12-4 to TRBJ1-4; D unresolved. The input for sequencing was PBMCs, taken roughly 20 days after the first yellow fever vaccination. The TCR was taken from a man aged 18-30 years who received the YFV17D yellow fever vaccine. The CDR3 DNA follows: TGTGCCAGCAGTTTCAGCCGGGCCGATGAAAAACTGTTTTTT. Encoded protein: CASSFSRADEKLFF.